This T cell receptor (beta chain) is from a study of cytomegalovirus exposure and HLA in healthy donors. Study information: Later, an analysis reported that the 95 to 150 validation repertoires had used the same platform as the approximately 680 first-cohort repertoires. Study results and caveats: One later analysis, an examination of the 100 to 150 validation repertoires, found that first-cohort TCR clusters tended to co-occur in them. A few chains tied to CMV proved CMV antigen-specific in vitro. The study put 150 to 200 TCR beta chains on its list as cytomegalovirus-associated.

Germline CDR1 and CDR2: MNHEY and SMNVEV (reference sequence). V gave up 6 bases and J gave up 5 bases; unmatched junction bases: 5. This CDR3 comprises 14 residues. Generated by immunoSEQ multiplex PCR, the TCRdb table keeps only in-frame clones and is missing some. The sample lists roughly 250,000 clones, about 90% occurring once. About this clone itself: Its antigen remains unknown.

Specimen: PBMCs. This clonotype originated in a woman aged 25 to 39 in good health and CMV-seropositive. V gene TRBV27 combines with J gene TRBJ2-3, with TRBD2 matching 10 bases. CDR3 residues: CASSLAGGLDTQYF. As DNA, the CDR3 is TGTGCCAGCAGCTTAGCGGGAGGCTTAGATACGCAGTATTTT.